This T cell receptor (beta chain) was captured by sequencing in a study of T cell changes during pregnancy in multiple sclerosis. This clone occurred once. Losses at the gene ends were 5 bases for V and 2 bases for J; bases not matched to a gene: 6. This CDR3 comprises 16 residues. Germline CDR1 and CDR2: MDHEN and SYDVKM. Sequencing used immunoSEQ multiplex PCR; TCRdb keeps in-frame clones, though not all of them. The sample records 25,000 to 30,000 clones, about nine tenths being singletons. The V gene is TRBV28, the J gene TRBJ1-3; 10 bases map to TRBD1. The sample consisted of CD4+ T cells from peripheral blood mononuclear cells, taken in the first trimester of pregnancy. The TCR originated in a female donor in good health, enrolled as a control in a pregnancy study. This chain's CDR3 is CASSSPGTGAGNTIYF. The DNA for the CDR3 is TGTGCCAGCAGTAGCCCCGGGACAGGGGCTGGAAACACCATATATTTT.